This T cell receptor beta chain appears in the sequencing data of a study of blood T cells in healthy people across ages. With a J-beta primer mix and a sample-barcoded 5' primer, a second PCR ran about 7 to 12 cycles. MiXCR, run by TCRdb on the 5' RACE reads, gives a single entry per CDR3 protein. The data hold about 720,000 distinct CDR3 sequences, with about a fifth observed a single time. Germline V gene sequence: CDR1 LGHNA, CDR2 YNFKEQ. Trimming stripped 0 bases from V and 2 bases from J, with 18 bases between. The CDR3 is 18 residues long. This sequence joins TRBV4-2 and TRBJ2-3, with D perhaps TRBD2 (7 bases). The TCR originated in a man aged 70-80 years in good health. The sample consisted of blood. CDR3 sequence reads: CASSQDLFRGGATDTQYF. The CDR3 region has the DNA TGTGCCAGCAGCCAAGATCTATTTAGGGGGGGGGCCACAGATACGCAGTATTTT.